A single sample is the source of the 27 T cell receptor beta chains below, sequenced in a study of OX40 agonist ivuxolimab in advanced cancers. Profiling relied on immunoSEQ multiplex PCR, and the TCRdb table lists in-frame clones only, not all of them. The repertoire includes tens of thousands of clones, just under 95% of them detected once, and roughly 0.65% sits in the top ten. The input for sequencing was CD4+ or CD8+ T cells sorted from blood, taken in a trial of the OX40 agonist ivuxolimab. These receptors were obtained from an adult with an advanced solid tumor such as melanoma, head and neck, liver or kidney cancer.

The chain combines TRBV5-1 with TRBJ2-7, with D perhaps TRBD2 (6 bases). V was trimmed by 4 bases and J by 1 base, leaving 12 bases between them. CDR3 length: 14 amino acids. Germline assignment: CDR1 SGHRS and CDR2 YFSETQ. CDR3 sequence reads: CASSRGISSYEQYF. For the CDR3, the DNA is TGCGCCAGCAGCCGCGGGATATCATCCTACGAGCAGTACTTC. The full variable domain, its missing parts supplied by reference TRBV5-1 and TRBJ2-7, is KAGVTQTPRYLIKTRGQQVTLSCSPISGHRSVSWYQQTPGQGLQFLFEYFSETQRNKGNFPGRFSGRQFSNSRSEMNVSTLELGDSALYLCASSRGISSYEQYFGPGTRLTVT.

The rearrangement uses TRBV6-1 and TRBJ2-5; maybe TRBD1 (5 bases). The J call may be incorrect, as the DNA end agrees better with TRBJ2-7. The CDR3 loop spans 15 amino acids. Germline V lookup: CDR1 MNHNS, CDR2 SASEGT. This chain's CDR3 is CASSPLTVSSYEQYF. In nucleotides, the CDR3 is TGTGCCAGCAGCCCCCTGACAGTTTCCTCCTACGAGCAGTACTTC.

The chain uses TRBV23-1 and TRBJ1-6; TRBD1 is a possible D gene (6 bases). TRBV23-1 is an ORF; its function is uncertain. With 9 bases removed from V and 0 bases from J, the gap between germline ends came to 21 bases. The CDR3 has 18 amino acids. The CDR3: CARGPGTKGNSYNSPLHF. The DNA for the CDR3 is TGCGCCAGGGGACCCGGGACAAAGGGAAACTCCTATAATTCACCCCTCCACTTT.

This rearrangement joins TRBV5-6 to TRBJ2-3, with no clear D. Trimming took off 5 bases at V and 0 bases at J, with 10 bases between the two ends. The CDR3 loop spans 14 amino acids. Germline V CDR1 and CDR2: SGHDT, YYEEEE. The CDR3 spells CASRKGFSTDTQYF. Written as DNA, the CDR3 is TGTGCCAGCAGGAAAGGTTTTAGCACAGATACGCAGTATTTT.

The rearrangement links TRBV28 to TRBJ2-7, with D unclear. The V end was cut by 4 bases, the J end by 4 bases, with 8 bases between. Germline loops: CDR1 MDHEN, CDR2 SYDVKM. The CDR3 length is 12 residues. CDR3 amino acids: CASSSGFYEQYF. Written as DNA, the CDR3 is TGTGCCAGCAGTTCCGGTTTTTACGAGCAGTACTTC.

A note on this clone: At one boundary the junction diverges from the germline segment, which might be a read error. CDR3 in DNA: TGCGCCAGCAGCTTGAACTCCAACAATGAGCAGTTCTTC. Its translation: CASSLNSNNEQFF. The chain employs TRBV5-1 and TRBJ2-1; D ambiguous. The CDR3 runs 13 residues. CDR1 is SGHRS and CDR2 is YFSETQ in the germline V gene. Supplemented by reference TRBV5-1 and TRBJ2-1, the full variable domain reads KAGVTQTPRYLIKTRGQQVTLSCSPISGHRSVSWYQQTPGQGLQFLFEYFSETQRNKGNFPGRFSGRQFSNSRSEMNVSTLELGDSALYLCASSLNSNNEQFFGPGTRLTVL.

The chain couples TRBV30 to TRBJ2-3; D remains ambiguous. V lost 3 bases and J lost 0, with 7 bases in between. Germline-derived CDR1 and CDR2 are GTSNPN and SVGIG (reference sequence). The CDR3 covers 13 residues. CDR3 amino acids: CAWRRVSTDTQYF. CDR3 coding DNA: TGTGCCTGGAGAAGGGTTAGCACAGATACGCAGTATTTT. The complete variable domain, with remaining parts taken from reference TRBV30 and TRBJ2-3, reads SQTIHQWPATLVQPVGSPLSLECTVEGTSNPNLYWYRQAAGRGLQLLFYSVGIGQISSEVPQNLSASRPQDRQFILSSKKLLLSDSGFYLCAWRRVSTDTQYFGPGTRLTVL.

The gene calls are TRBV5-6 and TRBJ1-2; perhaps TRBD1 as D (6 bases). Trimming took off 3 bases at V and 2 bases at J, with 11 bases between the two ends. CDR1 and CDR2 (germline): SGHDT, YYEEEE. CDR3 size: 14 residues. The CDR3 DNA is TGTGCCAGCAGCTGGTTGGACAGAAACTATGGCTACACCTTC. This gives the protein CASSWLDRNYGYTF.

The chain joins TRBV11-3 to TRBJ1-1, with D tentatively TRBD1 (5 bases). The germline V gene encodes CDR1 SGHNT and CDR2 YENEEA. The CDR3 extends over 14 amino acids. V lost 5 bases to trimming and J lost 3 bases, with 13 bases between them. The CDR3 region has the DNA TGTGCCAGCAGCGGTGACGGGGGTTACACTGAAGCTTTCTTT. As protein: CASSGDGGYTEAFF.

The CDR3 loop reads CATSRDRGPEEQYF. The CDR3, as DNA: TGTGCCACCAGCAGAGACAGGGGGCCTGAGGAGCAGTACTTC. This rearrangement joins TRBV15 to TRBJ2-7; 8 nucleotides align to TRBD1. With 0 bases clipped from V and 7 bases from J, the junction kept 5 bases outside the gene matches. Germline CDR1 LNHNV, CDR2 YYDKDF (reference sequence). CDR3 length: 14 amino acids.

The chain has TRBV30 and TRBJ2-6, with no clear D. This CDR3 has 12 residues. Germline V gene lookup returns CDR1 GTSNPN and CDR2 SVGIG (reference sequence). The ends were cut back, 2 bases at V and 2 bases at J, with 1 base in the middle. The CDR3 protein is CAWSPGANVLTF. In DNA form, the CDR3 reads TGTGCCTGGAGTCCTGGGGCCAACGTCCTGACTTTC.

This chain joins TRBV6-5 and TRBJ2-1, with 8 nucleotides matching TRBD2. This CDR3 region has 14 residues. Germline assignment: CDR1 MNHEY and CDR2 SVGAGI. The J segment lost 4 bases and the V segment lost 10 bases, leaving 9 bases of the junction unmatched. CDR3 coding DNA: TGTGCCACCCGAGGGACTAGAATATACAATGAGCAGTTCTTC. Translating gives CATRGTRIYNEQFF.

The CDR3, as DNA: TGCAGCGCCATTTTGTCCTACAATGAGCAGTTCTTC. It encodes CSAILSYNEQFF. The rearrangement joins TRBV29-1 to TRBJ2-1; D gene ambiguous. Trimming cost V 7 bases and J 1 base, with 8 bases left between them. The CDR3 is 12 residues long. Germline V gene data show CDR1 as SQVTM and CDR2 as ANQGSEA.

This clone was observed a single time. The V gene is TRBV6-1, the J gene TRBJ2-1, with no clear D. The CDR3 is made up of 11 amino acids. V was trimmed by 7 bases and J by 5 bases, leaving 6 bases between them. CDR1 and CDR2 (germline): MNHNS, SASEGT. DNA for the CDR3: TGTGCCAGCAACGGCCACAATGAGCAGTTCTTC. It is translated as CASNGHNEQFF.

The chain carries TRBV6-5 and TRBJ2-5; no firm D call. CDR1 and CDR2 (germline): MNHEY, SVGAGI. V was trimmed by 6 bases and J by 2 bases, leaving 13 bases between them. This CDR3 region has 14 residues. The CDR3 spells CASRHGRQQETQYF. In DNA form, the CDR3 reads TGTGCCAGCAGACATGGACGCCAACAAGAGACCCAGTACTTC.

CDR3 protein: CASSIDLPYEQYF. The CDR3 DNA reads as TGCGCCAGCAGCATTGACCTCCCCTACGAGCAGTACTTC. The chain joins TRBV5-1 to TRBJ2-7; D gene uncertain. There are 13 residues in the CDR3. With 4 bases removed from V and 2 bases from J, the gap between germline ends came to 10 bases. CDR1 and CDR2 from the germline V gene are SGHRS and YFSETQ.

The chain combines TRBV27 with TRBJ1-6; D may be TRBD1 (6 bases). Trimming removed 8 bases at V and 4 bases at J, with 12 bases between. This CDR3 region has 14 residues. Per the germline V gene, CDR1 is MNHEY and CDR2 is SMNVEV (reference sequence). This CDR3 reads CASQTGPYNSPLHF. CDR3 sequence (DNA): TGTGCCAGCCAGACAGGTCCTTATAATTCACCCCTCCACTTT.

V usage is TRBV5-1 and J usage is TRBJ2-7; 10 bases map to TRBD2. V lost 2 bases to trimming and J lost 2 bases; unmatched junction nucleotides: 7. The CDR3 contains 16 residues. From germline, CDR1 is SGHRS and CDR2 YFSETQ. The CDR3: CASSFGLAGATYEQYF. The CDR3 bases are TGCGCCAGCAGCTTTGGCCTAGCGGGGGCCACCTACGAGCAGTACTTC.

The V and J genes are TRBV6-5 and TRBJ2-1; 7 bases line up with TRBD1. V trimming: 4 bases; J trimming: 2 bases; junction bases outside the gene matches: 5. CDR1 is MNHEY and CDR2 is SVGAGI in the germline V gene. The CDR3 loop spans 15 amino acids. DNA for the CDR3: TGTGCCAGCAGTTTCCGACAGGGAGCCTACAATGAGCAGTTCTTC. Encoded protein: CASSFRQGAYNEQFF.

This chain joins TRBV9 and TRBJ2-1; D is undetermined. Germline V gene lookup returns CDR1 SGDLS and CDR2 YYNGEE. This CDR3 contains 15 residues. Trimming removed 0 bases from V and 4 bases from J, with 11 bases in between. The chain's CDR3 is CASSVDSGSYNEQFF. The CDR3 DNA sequence: TGTGCCAGCAGCGTAGATTCCGGTTCATACAATGAGCAGTTCTTC.

The chain uses TRBV15 and TRBJ2-5; D may be TRBD1 (5 bases). The CDR3 runs to 14 residues. From germline, CDR1 is LNHNV and CDR2 YYDKDF (reference sequence). V gave up 1 base and J gave up 5 bases, with 11 bases separating them. The CDR3 DNA follows: TGTGCCACCAGCAGAGTGTCAGGGTGGGAGACCCAGTACTTC. Translation gives CATSRVSGWETQYF.

This clone was detected only once. V is TRBV5-4 and J is TRBJ2-7; D is perhaps TRBD1 (5 bases). The CDR3 is made up of 15 amino acids. Germline lookup yields CDR1 SGHNT and CDR2 YYREEE (reference sequence). Trimming left V 0 bases short and J 0 bases short, with 10 bases between. The CDR3 region has the DNA TGTGCCAGCAGCTTGGGGCAGGGATCCTCCTACGAGCAGTACTTC. Its protein is CASSLGQGSSYEQYF.

This chain's CDR3 is CASSQDRRSPGGYTF. As DNA, the CDR3 is TGCGCCAGCAGCCAAGATCGAAGATCCCCTGGCGGCTACACCTTC. The V and J genes are TRBV4-1 and TRBJ1-2; D uncertain. V lost 0 bases and J 8 bases, leaving 16 bases between the germline ends. The CDR3 extends over 15 amino acids. CDR1 and CDR2 from the germline V gene are MGHRA and YSYEKL.

V gene TRBV28 combines with J gene TRBJ1-2, with 8 positions matching TRBD1. The CDR3 runs 11 residues. The V gene's germline CDR1 is MDHEN and CDR2 SYDVKM. V lost 10 bases and J lost 4; bases outside the gene matches: 2. The CDR3 nucleotides are TGTGCCACCGACAGGGGCTATGGCTACACCTTC. This sequence encodes CATDRGYGYTF.

The CDR3 nucleotides are TGTGCCAGCAGCCCGGGCGAGGATCAGCCCCAGCATTTT. Translated, it gives CASSPGEDQPQHF. The genes are TRBV7-8 and TRBJ1-5; D is undetermined. V shed 5 bases and J shed 5 bases, with 10 bases lying between them. Germline V CDR1 and CDR2: SGHVS, FQNEAQ. This CDR3 is 13 amino acids long.

The genes are TRBV11-3 and TRBJ2-4; D gene unclear. This CDR3 has 14 amino acids. Germline CDR1 reads SGHNT; CDR2 reads YENEEA. Deletions cut 0 bases from V and 8 bases from J, with 11 bases between. The CDR3 reads CASSLESHTDIQYF. The CDR3 region has the DNA TGTGCCAGCAGCTTAGAGAGCCACACCGACATTCAGTACTTC.

The chain couples TRBV19 to TRBJ2-5; 8 bases are a match to TRBD1. This CDR3 is 13 amino acids long. CDR1 and CDR2 (germline): LNHDA, SQIVND (reference sequence). The ends lost 9 bases at V and 9 bases at J; junction bases unmatched: 12. CDR3 residues: CASQDREVQAQYF. The DNA of the CDR3 is TGTGCCAGCCAGGACAGGGAGGTTCAGGCCCAGTACTTC.